A single sample is the source of the 26 T cell receptor beta chains below, sequenced in a study of breast tumors, draining lymph nodes, adjacent tissues. From the multiplex PCR reads, TCRdb called clonotypes with MiXCR, one entry per CDR3 protein. The data show about 130,000 distinct CDR3 sequences, roughly 21% seen once. The lymph nodes were axillary draining lymph nodes from breast cancer patients. Sequencing was carried out using axillary lymph node tissue. All receptors come from a female donor with breast cancer. Some clones in this sample may be carry-over from other donors' samples.

The sample holds many counts of this clonotype. This chain connects TRBV11-2 to TRBJ2-1; TRBD1 agrees at 7 bases. V trimming: 6 bases; J trimming: 9 bases; junction bases outside the gene matches: 8. CDR1 is SGHAT, CDR2 FQNNGV, per germline. This CDR3 is built from 13 residues. The CDR3 spells CASSPTGVGEQFF. The DNA for the CDR3 is TGTGCCAGCAGTCCTACAGGGGTTGGTGAGCAGTTCTTC.

This clonotype appeared many times. This chain uses TRBV7-8 with TRBJ1-4; D is perhaps TRBD1 (6 bases). The germline gives CDR1 SGHVS, CDR2 FQNEAQ. Trimming took off 5 bases at V and 8 bases at J, with 18 bases between the two ends. The CDR3 has 15 residues. The DNA for the CDR3 is TGTGCCAGCAGCCTCGGTGGAGGGGGACGGGAAAAACTGTTTTTT. Translating gives CASSLGGGGREKLFF.

This chain links TRBV3-1 with TRBJ1-3; D call uncertain. The germline CDR1 and CDR2 sequences are LGHDT and YNNKEL (reference sequence). Trimming stripped 7 bases from V and 4 bases from J, with 14 bases between. CDR3 size: 14 residues. The CDR3, as DNA: TGTGCCAGCAACCCCCGGAGAATAGGAAACACCATATATTTT. As protein: CASNPRRIGNTIYF. The whole variable domain, remainder taken from reference TRBV3-1 and TRBJ1-3, is DTAVSQTPKYLVTQMGNDKSIKCEQNLGHDTMYWYKQDSKKFLKIMFSYNNKELIINETVPNRFSPKSPDKAHLNLHINSLELGDSAVYFCASNPRRIGNTIYFGEGSWLTVV.

This clonotype was picked up many times. This sequence joins TRBV20-1 and TRBJ2-7; D remains ambiguous. CDR1 and CDR2 (germline): DFQATT, SNEGSKA (reference sequence). This CDR3 is 11 amino acids long. Trimming removed 3 bases at V and 4 bases at J, with 7 bases between. CDR3 DNA: TGCAGTGCTAGGCTAGGGTACGAGCAGTACTTC. The encoded protein is CSARLGYEQYF.

This clonotype was picked up many times. The chain uses TRBV12-3 or TRBV12-4 and TRBJ2-1, with 8 bases lining up with TRBD1. This CDR3 spans 15 amino acids. V lost 5 bases to trimming and J lost 2 bases; unmatched junction nucleotides: 5. The chain's CDR3 is CASSPQGQAYNEQFF. CDR3 nucleotides: TGTGCCAGCAGTCCACAGGGACAGGCCTACAATGAGCAGTTCTTC.

This clonotype was counted ten times or more. This rearrangement joins TRBV5-1 to TRBJ2-7; TRBD1 aligns across 7 bases. The CDR3 length is 15 residues. Trimming removed 0 bases from V and 0 bases from J; junction bases left unmatched: 3. CDR1 SGHRS and CDR2 YFSETQ come from the germline V gene. This CDR3 reads CASSLETGYSYEQYF. The DNA for the CDR3 is TGCGCCAGCAGCTTGGAGACAGGGTACTCCTACGAGCAGTACTTC.

This clonotype was counted many times. V usage is TRBV5-8 and J usage is TRBJ1-5, with D possibly matching TRBD1 (5 bases). The CDR3 is made up of 16 amino acids. Deletions cut 5 bases from V and 1 base from J, with 16 bases between. Germline CDR1 and CDR2: SGHTS and YDEGEE. CDR3 in amino acids: CASSFLGGGSNQPQHF. The CDR3 nucleotides read TGTGCCAGCAGTTTCCTCGGGGGGGGAAGCAATCAGCCCCAGCATTTT.

This clonotype has a single count. This rearrangement joins TRBV5-8 to TRBJ2-3; TRBD1 or TRBD2 may be the D gene (5 bases each). Germline V gives CDR1 SGHTS, CDR2 YDEGEE. CDR3 size: 19 residues. V gave up 1 base and J gave up 10 bases, with 31 bases separating them. CDR3 bases: TGTGCCAGCAGCTTGCTTACGGGACCCCATGGCCAGGGAGCCAGTTCGCAGTATTTT. Amino acids: CASSLLTGPHGQGASSQYF.

This clonotype appeared a few times. This sequence joins TRBV30 and TRBJ1-4; D unresolved. V dropped 5 bases and J dropped 3 bases, with 13 bases sitting between them. Germline assignment: CDR1 GTSNPN and CDR2 SVGIG (reference sequence). This CDR3 spans 14 amino acids. CDR3: CAWGGRAPNEKLFF. The CDR3 DNA reads TGTGCCTGGGGAGGTAGAGCTCCTAATGAAAAACTGTTTTTT.

This clonotype appeared a few times. CDR3 amino acids: CASSFAGGTDTQYF. As DNA, the CDR3 is TGTGCCAGCAGTTTCGCGGGGGGCACAGATACGCAGTATTTT. The V gene is TRBV27, the J gene TRBJ2-3; the match to TRBD2 covers 7 bases. CDR1 and CDR2 from the germline V gene are MNHEY and SMNVEV (reference sequence). CDR3 length equals 14 residues. V gave up 3 bases and J gave up 1 base; unmatched junction bases: 1.

The genes are TRBV20-1 and TRBJ2-1; 13 bases map to TRBD2. The length of the CDR3 is 18 residues. Per the germline V gene, CDR1 is DFQATT and CDR2 is SNEGSKA (reference sequence). Trimming took 6 bases from V and 12 from J; bases not matched to a gene: 23. CDR3 in amino acids: CSAPSGTSGVGVKGRQFF. CDR3 bases: TGCAGTGCACCCTCCGGGACTAGCGGGGTGGGCGTTAAAGGGCGGCAGTTCTTC.

Only one count was recorded for this clonotype. This chain uses TRBV18 with TRBJ1-2, with 9 bases lining up with TRBD1. CDR3 length: 16 amino acids. Germline values: CDR1 KGHSH, CDR2 LQKENI. The J segment lost 4 bases and the V segment lost 8 bases, leaving 14 bases of the junction unmatched. The CDR3 sequence: CASTPPGTGFIYGYTF. Written as DNA, the CDR3 is TGTGCCAGCACCCCCCCGGGGACAGGGTTTATCTATGGCTACACCTTC.

This clonotype appeared many times. This sequence joins TRBV3-1 and TRBJ2-5; D possibly corresponds to TRBD2 (5 bases). Between the trimmed V and J ends, which lost 3 bases and 4 bases, there was a span of 15 bases. There are 15 residues in the CDR3. Germline CDR1 is LGHDT and CDR2 is YNNKEL (reference sequence). The CDR3 DNA follows: TGTGCCAGCAGCCAGATACTAGAAAGGCGAGAGACCCAGTACTTC. Amino acid sequence: CASSQILERRETQYF.

For the CDR3, the DNA is TGCAGCGCCGCAGGCGATACGCAGTATTTT. Translated, it gives CSAAGDTQYF. The rearrangement links TRBV20-1 to TRBJ2-3; D remains unclear. Germline V gene data show CDR1 as DFQATT and CDR2 as SNEGSKA (reference sequence). The CDR3 spans 10 residues.

This clonotype was detected ten times or more. The rearrangement uses TRBV5-1 and TRBJ2-7; D is uncertain. The CDR3 length is 14 residues. Trimming took off 1 base at V and 3 bases at J, with 11 bases between the two ends. CDR1 and CDR2 (germline): SGHRS, YFSETQ. The CDR3 loop is CASSLPGRSYEQYF. The CDR3 DNA is TGCGCCAGCAGCTTGCCGGGTAGAAGCTACGAGCAGTACTTC.

There are a few counts of this clonotype. This rearrangement joins TRBV5-1 to TRBJ2-5; the match to TRBD2 covers 7 bases. The CDR3 is 14 residues long. In germline, CDR1 is SGHRS, CDR2 YFSETQ. Unmatched junction bases numbered 2, after V lost 2 bases and J lost 1 base. CDR3 in amino acids: CASSLGTIQETQYF. Here the CDR3 DNA reads TGCGCCAGCAGCTTAGGGACTATCCAAGAGACCCAGTACTTC.

This clonotype was detected ten times or more. The chain couples TRBV6-6 to TRBJ1-2; 7 nucleotides agree with TRBD1. After removal of 6 bases from V and 6 bases from J, the junction contained 10 bases not matched to a gene. The CDR3 is 14 residues long. Germline lookup yields CDR1 MNHNY and CDR2 SVGAGI (reference sequence). As DNA, the CDR3 is TGTGCCAGCAGACCGAGACAGGGTCACGATGGCTACACCTTC. This translates into CASRPRQGHDGYTF.

Regarding this clonotype: A read error may explain this, as a much larger clone is one base away. This chain joins TRBV7-8 and TRBJ2-1; D might be TRBD1 (5 bases). The CDR3 loop spans 13 amino acids. With 1 base removed from V and 9 bases from J, the gap between germline ends came to 10 bases. CDR1 and CDR2 (germline): SGHVS, FQNEAQ. The CDR3 region has the DNA TGTGCCAGCAGCTTAGGCTCAGACAGTGAGCAGTTCTTC. It yields the protein CASSLGSDSEQFF. Based on the CDR3 plus reference TRBV7-8 and TRBJ2-1, the full variable domain is GAGVSQSPRYKVAKRGQDVALRCDPISGHVSLFWYQQALGQGPEFLTYFQNEAQLDKSGLPSDRFFAERPEGSVSTLKIQRTQQEDSAVYLCASSLGSDSEQFFGPGTRLTVL.

About this clonotype: Since a much larger clone is just one base distant, this may be a read error. The chain couples TRBV3-1 to TRBJ2-1; TRBD2 is a possible D gene (6 bases). CDR3 length: 13 amino acids. The germline V gene has CDR1 LGHDT and CDR2 YNNKEL (reference sequence). The CDR3 region has the DNA TGTGCCGGCAGCCGTAGCGGCCCATATGAGCAGTTCTTC. Translation: CAGSRSGPYEQFF.

This clonotype was seen ten or more times. The chain has TRBV20-1 and TRBJ2-5, with D tentatively TRBD1 or TRBD2 (7 bases each). The CDR3 has 15 residues. The V and J ends lost 6 bases and 2 bases respectively, with 19 bases between them. The germline V gene encodes CDR1 DFQATT and CDR2 SNEGSKA (reference sequence). For the CDR3, the DNA is TGCAGTGCCAGGGGGGGGGGGCTAGATCAAGAGACCCAGTACTTC. Encoded protein: CSARGGGLDQETQYF.

This clonotype was detected ten times or more. The chain couples TRBV20-1 to TRBJ1-4; 7 nucleotides agree with TRBD1. CDR3 length: 12 amino acids. Germline lookup yields CDR1 DFQATT and CDR2 SNEGSKA (reference sequence). CDR3 region: CTPTGPNEKLFF. The CDR3 bases are TGCACCCCGACAGGGCCTAATGAAAAACTGTTTTTT.

This clonotype was recorded many times. CDR3: CASRGQGAYEQYF. CDR3 coding DNA: TGTGCCAGCAGAGGACAGGGGGCCTACGAGCAGTACTTC. The chain carries TRBV6-2 or TRBV6-3 and TRBJ2-7; TRBD1 matches at 10 bases. V lost 6 bases to trimming and J lost 2 bases; unmatched junction nucleotides: 1. CDR1 and CDR2 from the germline V gene are MNHEY and SVGEGT. The CDR3 runs 13 residues.

This clonotype has at least ten counts. This chain joins TRBV7-2 and TRBJ2-1, with 7 bases identical to TRBD1. V was clipped by 6 bases and J by 8 bases; unmatched bases: 7. The CDR3 covers 13 residues. The V gene's germline CDR1 is SGHTA and CDR2 FQGNSA. DNA of the CDR3: TGTGCCAGCAGTATAGGGGGCCGGGATGAGCAGTTCTTC. Amino acid sequence: CASSIGGRDEQFF. Combining the CDR3 with reference TRBV7-2 and TRBJ2-1 gives the whole variable domain GAGVSQSPSNKVTEKGKDVELRCDPISGHTALYWYRQSLGQGLEFLIYFQGNSAPDKSGLPSDRFSAERTGGSVSTLTIQRTQQEDSAVYLCASSIGGRDEQFFGPGTRLTVL.

This clonotype was observed many times. CDR3 DNA: TGCAGTGCTAGTGACGGGAGTAGGACCTACGAGCAGTACTTC. Translated, it gives CSASDGSRTYEQYF. The chain is built from TRBV20-1 and TRBJ2-7, with D tentatively TRBD2 (6 bases). Germline V gene data show CDR1 as DFQATT and CDR2 as SNEGSKA (reference sequence). This CDR3 contains 14 residues. Between the trimmed V and J ends, which lost 3 bases and 2 bases, there was a span of 14 bases.

The chain combines TRBV7-2 with TRBJ2-4; 9 bases are a match to TRBD2. Germline V lookup: CDR1 SGHTA, CDR2 FQGNSA. J gave up 0 bases and V 4 bases, and 10 bases lay outside the gene matches. This CDR3 contains 18 residues. CDR3 bases: TGTGCCAGCAGCTCAAGTAGCGGGAGTTTTGTAGCCAAAAACATTCAGTACTTC. Translated, it gives CASSSSSGSFVAKNIQYF. Using reference TRBV7-2 and TRBJ2-4 for the parts outside the CDR3, the full variable domain is GAGVSQSPSNKVTEKGKDVELRCDPISGHTALYWYRQSLGQGLEFLIYFQGNSAPDKSGLPSDRFSAERTGGSVSTLTIQRTQQEDSAVYLCASSSSSGSFVAKNIQYFGAGTRLSVL.

Concerning this clonotype: This may be a read error: a much more frequent sequence differs by one nucleotide. This chain uses TRBV6-5 with TRBJ1-6, with 8 bases fitting TRBD1. Germline CDR1 reads MNHEY; CDR2 reads SVGAGI. Trimming cost V 4 bases and J 7 bases; bases outside gene matches: 12. The CDR3 length is 17 residues. In DNA, the CDR3 is TGTGCCAGCAGTTTCTCGGTGGGACAGGTTCGAAATTCACCCCTCCACTTT. Its protein product is CASSFSVGQVRNSPLHF.